Listed below are T cell receptor beta chains from one sample, sequenced in a study of T cell changes during pregnancy in multiple sclerosis. Clones were sequenced by immunoSEQ multiplex PCR, and TCRdb holds only the in-frame ones, with some missing. The sample has tens of thousands of clones; roughly 88% are singletons. The input for sequencing was peripheral blood, taken in the first trimester of pregnancy. The receptors were gathered from a female donor with multiple sclerosis, enrolled in a pregnancy study. Each CDR3 is given with its conserved first and last residue. A D gene is named only where the DNA matches it firmly. Size values are once, few and many counts, or a class for expanded clones, and some rows have none.

d_gene,abundance,j_gene,v_gene,CDR3aa,CDR3nt
NA,few,TRBJ2-2,TRBV19,CASIRQPNTGELFF,TGTGCCAGTATACGACAGCCAAACACCGGGGAGCTGTTTTTT
TRBD2,NA,TRBJ2-2,TRBV6-6,CASSLGLAGHTGELFF,TGTGCCAGCAGTTTGGGACTAGCGGGACACACCGGGGAGCTGTTTTTT
TRBD1,NA,TRBJ1-3,TRBV11-2,CASSTGGQGSGNTIYF,TGTGCCAGCAGCACCGGGGGACAGGGCTCTGGAAACACCATATATTTT
NA,NA,TRBJ2-7,TRBV6-5,CASSPELGRSYEQYF,TGTGCCAGCAGTCCGGAGTTGGGGCGGAGCTACGAGCAGTACTTC
TRBD1,NA,TRBJ1-4,TRBV11-2,CASSLATGGAEKLFF,TGTGCCAGCAGCTTAGCTACAGGGGGTGCTGAAAAACTGTTTTTT
TRBD1,NA,TRBJ1-2,TRBV6-1,CASRINRGGYGYTF,TGTGCCAGCAGGATTAACAGGGGAGGCTATGGCTACACCTTC
TRBD2,NA,TRBJ2-1,TRBV9,CASRSDGTSGSYNEQFF,TGTGCCAGCAGGTCAGATGGGACTAGCGGGTCCTACAATGAGCAGTTCTTC
TRBD2,NA,TRBJ2-7,TRBV9,CASSVGGGREGYEQYF,TGTGCCAGCAGCGTAGGAGGGGGGCGGGAGGGCTACGAGCAGTACTTC
TRBD2,NA,TRBJ2-7,TRBV5-4,CASSPWTSGRVGEQYF,TGTGCCAGCAGCCCCTGGACTAGCGGGAGGGTGGGCGAGCAGTACTTC
TRBD1,NA,TRBJ2-4,TRBV25-1,CASSVTGESNIQYF,TGTGCCAGCAGTGTTACAGGGGAGTCGAACATTCAGTACTTC
TRBD2,NA,TRBJ2-3,TRBV7-9,CASSPGLAGGVDTQYF,TGTGCCAGCAGCCCGGGACTAGCGGGAGGAGTAGATACGCAGTATTTT
NA,NA,TRBJ2-6,TRBV6-1,CASVSRTGANVLTF,TGTGCCAGCGTTTCTAGGACTGGGGCCAACGTCCTGACTTTC
TRBD2,NA,TRBJ2-2,TRBV7-8,CASSRAPGLAEGELFF,TGTGCCAGCAGCAGAGCACCGGGACTAGCGGAAGGGGAGCTGTTTTTT
NA,NA,TRBJ1-2,TRBV4-3,CASSQDSSLPPYYGYTF,TGCGCCAGCAGCCAGGACAGCTCACTCCCCCCCTACTATGGCTACACCTTC
TRBD1,NA,TRBJ1-2,TRBV18,CASSPTPTGESGYTF,TGTGCCAGCTCACCAACCCCAACAGGGGAAAGCGGCTACACCTTC
NA,NA,TRBJ2-7,TRBV14,CASSQASREQYF,TGTGCCAGCAGCCAAGCCTCTCGGGAGCAGTACTTC
TRBD2,NA,TRBJ2-3,TRBV5-8,CASSRGTSGSGADTQYF,TGTGCCAGCAGCCGAGGCACTAGCGGGAGTGGTGCAGATACGCAGTATTTT
TRBD1,NA,TRBJ2-2,TRBV5-1,CASTSPGQGRTGELFF,TGCGCCAGCACCTCACCGGGACAGGGTCGCACCGGGGAGCTGTTTTTT
NA,NA,TRBJ2-2,TRBV10-1,CASSWTTTGELFF,TGCGCCAGCAGTTGGACAACCACCGGGGAGCTGTTTTTT
TRBD1,NA,TRBJ1-5,TRBV28,CASSLWSGGKQPQHF,TGTGCCAGCAGTTTATGGTCAGGGGGGAAACAGCCCCAGCATTTT
NA,NA,TRBJ1-1,TRBV18,CASSAPDRLGSEAFF,TGTGCCAGCTCCGCGCCTGACAGATTAGGATCTGAAGCTTTCTTT
TRBD2,NA,TRBJ2-1,TRBV7-9,CASSGLAGEVYNEQFF,TGTGCCAGCAGCGGACTAGCGGGAGAGGTATACAATGAGCAGTTCTTC
NA,NA,TRBJ2-7,TRBV29-1,CSVEIATGRYEQYF,TGCAGCGTTGAAATTGCGACAGGACGCTACGAGCAGTACTTC
NA,NA,TRBJ2-1,TRBV5-4,CASSLGGTMSYNEQFF,TGTGCCAGCAGCTTGGGGGGCACAATGTCCTACAATGAGCAGTTCTTC
NA,NA,TRBJ2-7,TRBV7-2,CASSLIGAHEQYF,TGTGCCAGCAGCTTGATAGGGGCCCACGAGCAGTACTTC
TRBD1,NA,TRBJ1-1,TRBV29-1,CSAQRGLNTEAFF,TGCAGCGCCCAGAGGGGGCTGAACACTGAAGCTTTCTTT
NA,NA,TRBJ1-5,TRBV18,CASSPGRGGNQPQHF,TGTGCCAGCTCACCAGGGAGGGGTGGCAATCAGCCCCAGCATTTT
NA,NA,TRBJ2-3,TRBV18,CASSPDTFMRADTQYF,TGTGCCAGCTCACCCGACACGTTTATGAGAGCAGATACGCAGTATTTT
NA,NA,TRBJ2-3,TRBV10-3,CAISRRESDTQYF,TGTGCCATCAGTAGGCGGGAAAGCGATACGCAGTATTTT
NA,NA,TRBJ1-2,TRBV7-2,CASSFDRMGGYTF,TGTGCCAGCAGCTTCGACAGGATGGGGGGCTACACCTTC